This TCR beta chain was recorded in a study of cytomegalovirus exposure and HLA in healthy donors. The PCR ran on 60 Vbeta and 13 Jbeta primers. Some clones are missing from TCRdb's copy, which holds only in-frame ones; the method was immunoSEQ multiplex PCR. The repertoire has about 240,000 clones, around 76% of them found once; the top ten carry around 5.4%. J was trimmed by 4 bases and V by 5 bases; bases with no gene match: 6. CDR3 length: 15 residues. Germline V gene data show CDR1 as SGHTA and CDR2 as FQGNSA. Sequenced input: PBMCs. The clonotype originates from a middle-aged woman in good health and CMV-seropositive. The genes are TRBV7-2 and TRBJ2-1; 9 positions agree with TRBD2. The CDR3 DNA reads TGTGCCAGCAGCACCCTAGCGGGGCCATACAATGAGCAGTTCTTC. It translates to CASSTLAGPYNEQFF.